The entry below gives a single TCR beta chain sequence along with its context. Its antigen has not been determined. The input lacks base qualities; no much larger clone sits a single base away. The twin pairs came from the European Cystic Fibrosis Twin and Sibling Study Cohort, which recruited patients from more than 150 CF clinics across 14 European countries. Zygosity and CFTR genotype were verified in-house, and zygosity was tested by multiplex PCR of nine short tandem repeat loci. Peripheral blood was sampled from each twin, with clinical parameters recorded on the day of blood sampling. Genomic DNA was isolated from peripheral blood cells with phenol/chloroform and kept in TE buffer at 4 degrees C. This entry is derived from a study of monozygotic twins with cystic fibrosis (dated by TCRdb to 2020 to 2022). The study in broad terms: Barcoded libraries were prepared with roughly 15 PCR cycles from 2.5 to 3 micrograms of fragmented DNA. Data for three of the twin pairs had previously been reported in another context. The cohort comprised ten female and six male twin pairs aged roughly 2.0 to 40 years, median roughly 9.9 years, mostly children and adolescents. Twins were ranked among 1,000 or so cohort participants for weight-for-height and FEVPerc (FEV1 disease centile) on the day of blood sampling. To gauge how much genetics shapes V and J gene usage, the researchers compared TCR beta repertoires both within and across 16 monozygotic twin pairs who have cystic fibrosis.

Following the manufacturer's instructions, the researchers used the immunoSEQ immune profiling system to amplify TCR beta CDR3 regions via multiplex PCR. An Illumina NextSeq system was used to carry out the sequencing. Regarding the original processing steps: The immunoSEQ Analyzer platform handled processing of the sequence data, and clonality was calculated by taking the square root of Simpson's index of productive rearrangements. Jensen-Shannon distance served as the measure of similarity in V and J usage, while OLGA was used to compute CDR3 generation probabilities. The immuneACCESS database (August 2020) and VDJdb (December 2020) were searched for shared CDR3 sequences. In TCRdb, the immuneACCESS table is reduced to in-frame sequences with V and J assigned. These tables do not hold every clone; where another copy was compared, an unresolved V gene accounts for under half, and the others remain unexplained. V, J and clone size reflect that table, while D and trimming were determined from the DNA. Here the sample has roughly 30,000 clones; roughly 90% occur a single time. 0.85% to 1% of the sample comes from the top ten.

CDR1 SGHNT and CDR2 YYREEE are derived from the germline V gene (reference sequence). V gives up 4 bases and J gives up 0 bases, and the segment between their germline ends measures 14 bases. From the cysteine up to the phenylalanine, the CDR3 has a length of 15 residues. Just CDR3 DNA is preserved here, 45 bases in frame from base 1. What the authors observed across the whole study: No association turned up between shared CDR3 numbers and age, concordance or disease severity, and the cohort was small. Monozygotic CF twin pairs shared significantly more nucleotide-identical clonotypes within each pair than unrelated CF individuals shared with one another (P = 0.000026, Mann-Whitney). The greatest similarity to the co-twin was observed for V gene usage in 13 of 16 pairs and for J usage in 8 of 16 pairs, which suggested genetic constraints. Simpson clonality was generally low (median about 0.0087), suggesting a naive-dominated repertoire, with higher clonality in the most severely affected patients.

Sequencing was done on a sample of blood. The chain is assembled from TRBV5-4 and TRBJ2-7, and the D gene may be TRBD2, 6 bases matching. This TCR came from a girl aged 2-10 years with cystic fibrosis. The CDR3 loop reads CASSLGGVSSYEQYF. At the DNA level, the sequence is TGTGCCAGCAGCCTCGGGGGAGTGAGCTCCTACGAGCAGTACTTC.